The 7 T cell receptor beta chains below come from one sample, sequenced in a study of brain T cells in children with intractable seizures. This sample's time point: blood from clinic visit 5 months post-surgery; TSC patient then seizure free. TCRdb's table, derived via immunoSEQ multiplex PCR, lists solely in-frame clones and lacks some. The sample has hundreds of thousands of clones; 93% are singletons. This specimen was peripheral blood, taken approximately 5 months after surgery. These receptors came from a boy younger than two with tuberous sclerosis and intractable seizures.

J is TRBJ2-1 and V is TRBV11-2, with 13 bases matching TRBD2. The length of the CDR3 is 17 residues. V was clipped by 3 bases and J by 4 bases; unmatched bases: 6. CDR1 and CDR2 (germline): SGHAT, FQNNGV. CDR3 protein: CASSFGLAGALYNEQFF. The CDR3 DNA reads as TGTGCCAGCAGCTTCGGACTAGCGGGGGCCCTATACAATGAGCAGTTCTTC.

The chain carries TRBV5-1 and TRBJ2-3; tentative D call: TRBD2 (6 bases). V was pared by 4 bases and J by 4 bases, with 19 bases between. CDR3 length equals 16 residues. Germline V CDR1 and CDR2: SGHRS, YFSETQ. The CDR3 DNA reads TGCGCCAGCAGCCCCGTCGGAGGGAGAGACGCAGATACGCAGTATTTT. This sequence encodes CASSPVGGRDADTQYF.

The V and J genes are TRBV15 and TRBJ1-4, with D possibly matching TRBD1 (6 bases). Germline V lookup: CDR1 LNHNV, CDR2 YYDKDF (reference sequence). This CDR3 region has 16 residues. With 3 bases removed from V and 3 bases from J, the gap between germline ends came to 14 bases. The CDR3 nucleotides are TGTGCCACCAGCAGGGATACAGGGCTATCTAATGAAAAACTGTTTTTT. Translation gives CATSRDTGLSNEKLFF. The variable domain in full, completed from reference TRBV15 and TRBJ1-4, reads DAMVIQNPRYQVTQFGKPVTLSCSQTLNHNVMYWYQQKSSQAPKLLFHYYDKDFNNEADTPDNFQSRRPNTSFCFLDIRSPGLGDTAMYLCATSRDTGLSNEKLFFGSGTQLSVL.

The V call is TRBV5-1, the J call TRBJ2-7; TRBD2 agrees at 13 bases. V lost 3 bases to trimming and J lost 3 bases; unmatched junction nucleotides: 6. Germline CDR1 SGHRS, CDR2 YFSETQ. CDR3 length: 16 amino acids. The CDR3 spells CASSSPGLAGSYEQYF. CDR3 coding DNA: TGCGCCAGCAGCTCACCGGGACTAGCGGGGAGCTACGAGCAGTACTTC. The variable domain in full, with the rest retrieved from reference TRBV5-1 and TRBJ2-7, is KAGVTQTPRYLIKTRGQQVTLSCSPISGHRSVSWYQQTPGQGLQFLFEYFSETQRNKGNFPGRFSGRQFSNSRSEMNVSTLELGDSALYLCASSSPGLAGSYEQYFGPGTRLTVT.

The chain couples TRBV6-1 to TRBJ1-1; D is unclear. Trimming removed 1 base at V and 0 bases at J, with 9 bases between. This CDR3 contains 15 residues. CDR1 is MNHNS, CDR2 SASEGT, per germline. This CDR3 is CASSEDTGLNTEAFF. The CDR3, as DNA: TGTGCCAGCAGTGAAGATACGGGGTTGAACACTGAAGCTTTCTTT.

The chain uses TRBV10-1 and TRBJ2-7, with D tentatively TRBD1 or TRBD2 (6 bases each). The length of the CDR3 is 13 residues. V was shortened by 6 bases and J by 6 bases, with 15 bases between the two germline ends. Germline-derived CDR1 and CDR2 are WNHNN and SYGVQD (reference sequence). In DNA, the CDR3 is TGCGCCAGCAGCCGTACTCGGGGGCGCGAGCAGTACTTC. Residues: CASSRTRGREQYF.

This chain joins TRBV5-1 and TRBJ2-7; TRBD2 matches at 12 bases. V lost 0 bases, J lost 4 bases, and 8 bases stayed unmatched. The CDR3 contains 17 residues. Per the germline V gene, CDR1 is SGHRS and CDR2 is YFSETQ. CDR3 residues: CASSLEPGLAGYYEQYF. In DNA form, the CDR3 reads TGCGCCAGCAGCTTGGAACCGGGACTAGCGGGCTATTACGAGCAGTACTTC. Complete variable domain (other parts from reference TRBV5-1 and TRBJ2-7): KAGVTQTPRYLIKTRGQQVTLSCSPISGHRSVSWYQQTPGQGLQFLFEYFSETQRNKGNFPGRFSGRQFSNSRSEMNVSTLELGDSALYLCASSLEPGLAGYYEQYFGPGTRLTVT.